This T cell receptor beta chain was documented in a study of technical replicates of blood from several donors. There are 14 residues in the CDR3. Trimming removed 2 bases from V and 1 base from J, with 5 bases in between. CDR1 and CDR2 from the germline V gene are LNHDA and SQIVND (reference sequence). Assay used: immunoSEQ multiplex PCR; TCRdb lists only in-frame clones, some missing. This table holds 70,000 or so clones, around 91% found once. This TCR was sampled from a human donor in good health. Some clones in this sample may be carry-over from other donors' samples. The V call is TRBV19, the J call TRBJ2-2; tentatively, D is TRBD1 (5 bases). Sequenced sample: T cells isolated from PBMCs. The CDR3 protein is CASSITGNTGELFF. The CDR3 nucleotides read TGTGCCAGTAGTATAACAGGGAACACCGGGGAGCTGTTTTTT.